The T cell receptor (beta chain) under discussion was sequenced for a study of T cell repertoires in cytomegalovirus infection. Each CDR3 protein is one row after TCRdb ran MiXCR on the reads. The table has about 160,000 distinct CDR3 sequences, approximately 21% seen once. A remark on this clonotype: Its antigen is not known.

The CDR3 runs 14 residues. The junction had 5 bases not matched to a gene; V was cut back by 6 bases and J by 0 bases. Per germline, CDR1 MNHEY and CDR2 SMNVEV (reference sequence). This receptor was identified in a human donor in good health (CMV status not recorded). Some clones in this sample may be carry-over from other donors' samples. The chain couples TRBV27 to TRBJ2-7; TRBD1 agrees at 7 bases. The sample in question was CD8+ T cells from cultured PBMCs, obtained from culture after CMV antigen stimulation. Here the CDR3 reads CASSVGTDSYEQYF. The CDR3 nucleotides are TGTGCCAGCAGCGTTGGGACAGACTCCTACGAGCAGTACTTC.